Each of the 21 T cell receptor beta chains below was sequenced from the same sample in a study of cytomegalovirus exposure and HLA in healthy donors. PCR involved 60 Vbeta and 13 Jbeta primers. Clones were read by immunoSEQ multiplex PCR, and TCRdb kept only the in-frame ones, dropping some. The profile shows roughly 190,000 clones, roughly 9.5% of them singletons. The specimen was PBMCs. Receptors were obtained from a woman in her 30s in good health and CMV-seropositive.

The rearrangement links TRBV7-9 to TRBJ1-4; 12 positions agree with TRBD1. Germline trimming cut 5 bases from V and 5 bases from J; bases unmatched to any gene: 12. The CDR3 is 18 residues long. Germline V gives CDR1 SEHNR, CDR2 FQNEAQ (reference sequence). Here the CDR3 DNA reads TGTGCCAGCAGCCGTGGGACAGGGGGCTCCCAGGCGAATGAAAAACTGTTTTTT. Protein product: CASSRGTGGSQANEKLFF.

This clone was counted between two and nine times. The chain uses TRBV7-3 and TRBJ2-7; 10 bases map to TRBD1. The junction had 9 bases not matched to a gene; V was cut back by 5 bases and J by 2 bases. This CDR3 spans 16 amino acids. Germline CDR1 is SGHTA and CDR2 is FQGTGA. This CDR3 is CASSRTGGRLPYEQYF. In DNA, the CDR3 is TGTGCCAGCAGCCGGACAGGGGGGCGCCTACCCTACGAGCAGTACTTC.

This clone appeared a few times. V usage is TRBV2 and J usage is TRBJ2-5, with 7 bases fitting TRBD2. The J segment lost 5 bases and the V segment lost 8 bases, leaving 20 bases of the junction unmatched. Germline V CDR1 and CDR2: SNHLY, FYNNEI. The CDR3 has 17 amino acids. CDR3 sequence (DNA): TGTGCCAGCGGTTCAGTGAGGAGAATGGACGGGAGGGAGACCCAGTACTTC. Translating gives CASGSVRRMDGRETQYF.

This clone was seen a handful of times. The chain links TRBV6-5 to TRBJ1-2; 7 positions agree with TRBD1. This CDR3 has 14 residues. Looked up from germline, CDR1 is MNHEY and CDR2 is SVGAGI. V dropped 4 bases and J dropped 4; count of bases not matched to a gene: 6. Here the CDR3 DNA reads TGTGCCAGCAGTTCCTACAGGGGTCCCTATGGCTACACCTTC. Its translation: CASSSYRGPYGYTF.

This clone came up a few times. The V gene is TRBV2, the J gene TRBJ2-1; weak D call: TRBD2 (5 bases). The V gene lost 4 bases and the J gene lost 12 bases, with 13 bases spanning the gap. The CDR3 totals 12 residues. Per germline, CDR1 SNHLY and CDR2 FYNNEI. The CDR3 loop reads CASSVEAEVQFF. The CDR3 nucleotides read TGTGCCAGCAGTGTAGAAGCGGAGGTGCAGTTCTTC. Full variable domain (remainder filled in from reference TRBV2 and TRBJ2-1): EPEVTQTPSHQVTQMGQEVILRCVPISNHLYFYWYRQILGQKVEFLVSFYNNEISEKSEIFDDQFSVERPDGSNFTLKIRSTKLEDSAMYFCASSVEAEVQFFGPGTRLTVL.

V is TRBV5-1 and J is TRBJ2-7; 9 bases map to TRBD1. The junction had 8 bases not matched to a gene; V was cut back by 3 bases and J by 1 base. CDR3 length equals 16 residues. The germline CDR1 and CDR2 sequences are SGHRS and YFSETQ. The CDR3 DNA reads as TGCGCCAGCAGCTATTCAACCGGGACAGGGTCCTACGAGCAGTACTTC. As protein: CASSYSTGTGSYEQYF.

This clone was detected once. The rearrangement links TRBV10-2 to TRBJ2-1, with TRBD2 matching over 8 bases. The CDR3 contains 14 residues. Germline CDR1 and CDR2: WSHSY and SAAADI. The V and J ends lost 7 bases and 4 bases, in that order; junction bases with no gene match: 6. CDR3 residues: CASNSGTRYNEQFF. Here the CDR3 DNA reads TGCGCCAGCAACTCCGGGACTAGATACAATGAGCAGTTCTTC.

This clone was detected a few times. The CDR3 spells CASSATGTGTEAFF. The CDR3 nucleotides are TGTGCCAGCAGCGCAACCGGGACAGGCACTGAAGCTTTCTTT. The chain has TRBV9 and TRBJ1-1, with 8 bases fitting TRBD1. Trimming at V came to 3 bases and at J to 4 bases, leaving 5 bases not matched to a gene. CDR1 is SGDLS and CDR2 is YYNGEE in the germline V gene. CDR3 size: 14 residues.

This clone has only one observation. CDR3 nucleotide sequence: TGTGCCAGCAGCGTAGGGGCACTTGTCACCTTC. Encoded protein: CASSVGALVTF. The V gene is TRBV11-2, the J gene TRBJ1-2; maybe TRBD1 (5 bases). V was trimmed by 5 bases and J by 13 bases, leaving 14 bases between them. Germline V gene sequence: CDR1 SGHAT, CDR2 FQNNGV. This CDR3 spans 11 amino acids.

This chain links TRBV5-1 with TRBJ1-1; tentative D call: TRBD1 (5 bases). The CDR3 length is 13 residues. The V gene's germline CDR1 is SGHRS and CDR2 YFSETQ. With 7 bases removed from V and 0 bases from J, the gap between germline ends came to 10 bases. The CDR3 loop is CASGAAMNTEAFF. The CDR3 DNA follows: TGCGCCAGCGGGGCAGCGATGAACACTGAAGCTTTCTTT.

In its sample, this clone was seen a few times. V is TRBV7-9 and J is TRBJ1-5; 7 positions agree with TRBD1. The CDR3 is made up of 12 amino acids. Germline V CDR1 and CDR2: SEHNR, FQNEAQ (reference sequence). Losses at the gene ends were 4 bases for V and 7 bases for J; bases not matched to a gene: 1. The DNA for the CDR3 is TGTGCCAGCAGCTCGGACAGGCAGCCCCAGCATTTT. The encoded protein is CASSSDRQPQHF.

This clone has just a few counts. This rearrangement joins TRBV4-2 to TRBJ1-5; TRBD1 matches 7 bases. V lost 3 bases, J lost 4 bases, and 6 bases stayed unmatched. Germline CDR1 is LGHNA and CDR2 is YNFKEQ. The CDR3 sequence is 15 residues long. CDR3 residues: CASSHQQGRNQPQHF. DNA for the CDR3: TGTGCCAGCAGCCATCAACAGGGGAGGAATCAGCCCCAGCATTTT.

This clone turned up a few times. The gene calls are TRBV15 and TRBJ1-3, with a weak D call TRBD1 (5 bases). Looked up from germline, CDR1 is LNHNV and CDR2 is YYDKDF (reference sequence). The V end lost 0 bases, the J end lost 0 bases, and 12 bases lay between the germline ends. This CDR3 has 17 residues. The CDR3 DNA follows: TGTGCCACCAGCAGAGATAAGACAGTCAGCTCTGGAAACACCATATATTTT. Protein product: CATSRDKTVSSGNTIYF.

The chain has TRBV29-1 and TRBJ2-5; 14 bases line up with TRBD2. The J segment lost 5 bases and the V segment lost 5 bases, leaving 7 bases of the junction unmatched. Germline assignment: CDR1 SQVTM and CDR2 ANQGSEA. The CDR3 runs 15 residues. CDR3 DNA: TGCAGCGTTCGACTAGCGGGAGGGCCATGGGAGACCCAGTACTTC. Its protein is CSVRLAGGPWETQYF.

This clone has a handful of counts. V is TRBV10-1 and J is TRBJ2-6; D is perhaps TRBD1 (5 bases). This CDR3 contains 14 residues. The V gene's germline CDR1 is WNHNN and CDR2 SYGVQD (reference sequence). Trimming cost V 4 bases and J 1 base, with 5 bases left between them. This CDR3 is CASSAGSGANVLTF. CDR3 nucleotide sequence: TGCGCCAGCAGTGCAGGGTCTGGGGCCAACGTCCTGACTTTC.

This clone came up a few times. This chain joins TRBV5-6 and TRBJ2-5; the D gene is possibly TRBD2 (6 bases). V dropped 5 bases and J dropped 5 bases, with 22 bases sitting between them. Germline V lookup: CDR1 SGHDT, CDR2 YYEEEE. This CDR3 comprises 16 residues. CDR3 protein: CASSHTMSSVGETQYF. The DNA of the CDR3 is TGTGCCAGCAGTCATACCATGTCTAGCGTCGGGGAGACCCAGTACTTC.

The chain couples TRBV4-1 to TRBJ2-2; D is perhaps TRBD2 (6 bases). Germline V gene data show CDR1 as MGHRA and CDR2 as YSYEKL. The ends were cut back, 1 base at V and 6 bases at J, with 12 bases in the middle. CDR3 size: 15 residues. The CDR3 DNA is TGCGCCAGCAGCCAAGCGTGGGGGGATGCCGGGGAGCTGTTTTTT. Residues: CASSQAWGDAGELFF.

The V gene is TRBV5-1, the J gene TRBJ2-3; 10 bases match TRBD2. The CDR3 is 16 residues long. Germline CDR1 is SGHRS and CDR2 is YFSETQ. The V gene end was trimmed by 0 bases and the J gene end by 1 base; junction bases not matched to a gene: 2. Here the CDR3 reads CASSLVGLAGTDTQYF. The CDR3 nucleotides are TGCGCCAGCAGCTTGGTTGGACTAGCGGGCACAGATACGCAGTATTTT.

This clone was picked up a small number of times. The genes are TRBV2 and TRBJ1-1, with a tentative D call TRBD1 (5 bases). This CDR3 is built from 14 residues. V shed 7 bases and J shed 0 bases, with 12 bases lying between them. Germline V gives CDR1 SNHLY, CDR2 FYNNEI. The CDR3 nucleotides read TGTGCCAGCATTAGGGGCACGGTGAACACTGAAGCTTTCTTT. It yields the protein CASIRGTVNTEAFF.

The chain combines TRBV2 with TRBJ2-1; 11 bases agree with TRBD2. Germline V gene data show CDR1 as SNHLY and CDR2 as FYNNEI. CDR3 length equals 16 residues. V shed 6 bases, J shed 1 base, and the junction held 5 bases outside the gene matches. The CDR3 sequence is CASRTPSGGSYNEQFF. The CDR3 nucleotides read TGTGCCAGCAGGACTCCTAGCGGGGGGTCCTACAATGAGCAGTTCTTC.

This clone was picked up a small number of times. The J gene is TRBJ2-3, the V gene TRBV5-1; 11 bases align to TRBD2. The V segment lost 2 bases and the J segment 3 bases; nucleotides outside the gene matches: 2. Germline lookup yields CDR1 SGHRS and CDR2 YFSETQ. The CDR3 is 15 amino acids. The CDR3 spells CASSFLAGGTDTQYF. DNA of the CDR3: TGCGCCAGCAGCTTCTTAGCGGGAGGGACAGATACGCAGTATTTT.